This TCR beta chain was recovered during a study of T-cell memory formation after mild COVID-19. Study context: TCR clusters showed largely donor specificity.

V lost 2 bases to trimming and J lost 6 bases; unmatched junction nucleotides: 5. This CDR3 is 15 amino acids long. This clonotype was picked up a small number of times. What it binds is unknown. Each CDR3 protein gets one entry after TCRdb re-called the 5' RACE reads with MiXCR. Of 400,000 to 500,000 distinct CDR3 sequences listed, approximately 20% are singletons. Overall study findings and caveats: CD4/CD8 balance characterized clones contracting day 15 to 85, and CD4+ skew characterized later expanders. Memory sampled before infection contained some responding clones, suggesting cross-reactive memory joined.

V gene TRBV12-3 or TRBV12-4 combines with J gene TRBJ2-1; 9 positions match TRBD1. The sequencing sample was made of PBMCs or a T cell subset sorted from them (not recorded which). This TCR was recovered from an adult woman who had mild COVID-19 (a few samples of this study predate the infection). Cell type and time point are not known. DNA of the CDR3: TGTGCCAGCAGTTTACCCGGGACAGGGTTCAATGAGCAGTTCTTC. It translates to CASSLPGTGFNEQFF.